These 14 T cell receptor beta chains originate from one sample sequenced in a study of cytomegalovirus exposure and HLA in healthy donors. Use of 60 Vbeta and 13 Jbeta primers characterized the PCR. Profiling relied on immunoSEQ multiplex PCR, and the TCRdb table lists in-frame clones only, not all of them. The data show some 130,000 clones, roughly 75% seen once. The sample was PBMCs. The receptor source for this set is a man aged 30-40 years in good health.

CDR3 in DNA: TGTGCCAGCAGCGTAGGCGGGAGGGCCCCCGGGGCCAACGTCCTGACTTTC. The encoded protein is CASSVGGRAPGANVLTF. This chain links TRBV9 with TRBJ2-6; 9 positions match TRBD2. In germline, CDR1 is SGDLS, CDR2 YYNGEE. This CDR3 contains 17 residues. Losses at the gene ends were 0 bases for V and 4 bases for J; bases not matched to a gene: 5.

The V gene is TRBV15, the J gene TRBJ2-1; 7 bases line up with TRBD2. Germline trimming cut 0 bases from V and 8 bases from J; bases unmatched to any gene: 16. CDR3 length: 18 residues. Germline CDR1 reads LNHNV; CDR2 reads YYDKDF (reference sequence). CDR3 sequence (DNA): TGTGCCACCAGCAGAGATCCCCCCAAGCGGGACGGCAAGGATGAGCAGTTCTTC. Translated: CATSRDPPKRDGKDEQFF.

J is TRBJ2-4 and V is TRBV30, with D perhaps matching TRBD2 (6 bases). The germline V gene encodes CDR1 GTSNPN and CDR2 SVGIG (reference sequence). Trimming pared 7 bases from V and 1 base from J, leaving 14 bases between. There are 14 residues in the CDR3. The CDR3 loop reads CALLDRGAKNIQYF. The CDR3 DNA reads TGTGCCTTGCTTGACCGGGGGGCCAAAAACATTCAGTACTTC.

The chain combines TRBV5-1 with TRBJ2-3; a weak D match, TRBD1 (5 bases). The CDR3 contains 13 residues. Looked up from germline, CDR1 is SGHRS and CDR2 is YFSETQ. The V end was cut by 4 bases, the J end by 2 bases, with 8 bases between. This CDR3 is CASSLDNTDTQYF. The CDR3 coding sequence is TGCGCCAGCAGCCTGGACAACACAGATACGCAGTATTTT.

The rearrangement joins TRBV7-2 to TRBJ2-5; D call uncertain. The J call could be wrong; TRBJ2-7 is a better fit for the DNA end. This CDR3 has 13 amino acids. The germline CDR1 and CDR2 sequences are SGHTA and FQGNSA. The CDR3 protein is CASSLAVTYEQYF. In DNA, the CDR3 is TGTGCCAGCAGCTTAGCGGTAACCTACGAGCAGTACTTC.

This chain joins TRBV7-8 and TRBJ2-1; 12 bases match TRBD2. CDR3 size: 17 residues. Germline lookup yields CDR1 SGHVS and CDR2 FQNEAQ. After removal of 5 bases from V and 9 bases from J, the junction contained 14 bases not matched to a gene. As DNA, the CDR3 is TGTGCCAGCAGCGCCCAGCGGGCTAGCGGGAGGGCCGGTGAGCAGTTCTTC. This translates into CASSAQRASGRAGEQFF.

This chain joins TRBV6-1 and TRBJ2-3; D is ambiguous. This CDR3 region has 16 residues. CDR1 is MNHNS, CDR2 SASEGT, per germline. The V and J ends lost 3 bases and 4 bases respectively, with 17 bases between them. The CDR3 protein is CASSEVLGSPADTQYF. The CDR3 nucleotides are TGTGCCAGCAGTGAGGTCCTCGGGTCCCCAGCAGATACGCAGTATTTT.

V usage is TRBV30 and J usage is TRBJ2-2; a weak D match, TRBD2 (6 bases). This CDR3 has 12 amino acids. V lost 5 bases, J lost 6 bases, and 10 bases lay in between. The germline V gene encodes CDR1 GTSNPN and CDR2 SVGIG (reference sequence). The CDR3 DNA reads TGTGCCTGGCAGTTAGCGGCCGGGGAGCTGTTTTTT. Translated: CAWQLAAGELFF.

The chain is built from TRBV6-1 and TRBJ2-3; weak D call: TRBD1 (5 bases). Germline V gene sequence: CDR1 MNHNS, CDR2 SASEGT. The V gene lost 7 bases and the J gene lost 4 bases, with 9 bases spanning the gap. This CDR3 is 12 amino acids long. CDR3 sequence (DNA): TGTGCCAGCACCCTAGGGGCAGATACGCAGTATTTT. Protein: CASTLGADTQYF.

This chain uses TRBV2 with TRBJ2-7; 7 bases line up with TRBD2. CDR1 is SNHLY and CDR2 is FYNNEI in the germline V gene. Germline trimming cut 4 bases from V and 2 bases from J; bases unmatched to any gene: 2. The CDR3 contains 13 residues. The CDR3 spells CASSGAGAYEQYF. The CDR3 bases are TGTGCCAGCAGTGGGGCGGGGGCCTACGAGCAGTACTTC.

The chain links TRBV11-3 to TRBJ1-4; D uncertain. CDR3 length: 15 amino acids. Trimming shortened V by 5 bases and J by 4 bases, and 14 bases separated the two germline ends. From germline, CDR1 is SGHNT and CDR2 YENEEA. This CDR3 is CASSQRAGINEKLFF. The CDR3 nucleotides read TGTGCCAGCAGCCAGCGCGCGGGGATTAATGAAAAACTGTTTTTT. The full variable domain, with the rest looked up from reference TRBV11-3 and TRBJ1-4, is EAGVVQSPRYKIIEKKQPVAFWCNPISGHNTLYWYLQNLGQGPELLIRYENEEAVDDSQLPKDRFSAERLKGVDSTLKIQPAELGDSAVYLCASSQRAGINEKLFFGSGTQLSVL.

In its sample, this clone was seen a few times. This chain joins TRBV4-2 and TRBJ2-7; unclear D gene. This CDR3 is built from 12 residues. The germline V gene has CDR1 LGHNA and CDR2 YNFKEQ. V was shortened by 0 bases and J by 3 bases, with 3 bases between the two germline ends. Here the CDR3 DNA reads TGTGCCAGCAGCCAAGACAGCTACGAGCAGTACTTC. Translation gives CASSQDSYEQYF.

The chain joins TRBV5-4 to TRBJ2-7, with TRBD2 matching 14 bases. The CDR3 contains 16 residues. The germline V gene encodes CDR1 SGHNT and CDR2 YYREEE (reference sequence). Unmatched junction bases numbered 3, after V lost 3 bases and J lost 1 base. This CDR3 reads CASSSGLAGDSYEQYF. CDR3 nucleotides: TGTGCCAGCAGCTCGGGACTAGCGGGAGATTCCTACGAGCAGTACTTC.

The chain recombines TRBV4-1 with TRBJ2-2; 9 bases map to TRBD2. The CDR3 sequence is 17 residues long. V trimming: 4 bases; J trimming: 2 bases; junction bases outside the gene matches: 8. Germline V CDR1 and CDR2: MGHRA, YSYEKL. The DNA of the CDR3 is TGCGCCAGCAGCCCGGAGACTAGCGGAGTTAACACCGGGGAGCTGTTTTTT. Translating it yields CASSPETSGVNTGELFF.